The text below deals with one T cell receptor beta chain. Its antigen is unknown. This CDR3 comprises 14 residues. Trimming left V 1 base short and J 3 bases short, with 10 bases between. In germline, CDR1 is SGHNT, CDR2 YENEEA. This specimen belongs to a study of cytomegalovirus exposure and HLA in healthy donors. This donor has no recorded CMV serostatus. Study results and limitations: Reportedly, HLA-A and HLA-B alleles of most subjects were accurately predicted from TCR beta. TCR beta V- and J-gene trimming was later associated with a missense DCLRE1C variant.

60 Vbeta and 13 Jbeta primers were used in PCR. Some clones are missing from TCRdb's copy, which holds only in-frame ones; the method was immunoSEQ multiplex PCR. Seen here are about 140,000 clones, 73% observed once, and the top ten hold approximately 14%. The chain recombines TRBV11-3 with TRBJ2-7; no reliable D call. Sequenced material: PBMCs. This TCR derives from a human donor in good health. This CDR3 is CASSLVGGNYEQYF. The DNA for the CDR3 is TGTGCCAGCAGCTTAGTTGGCGGCAACTACGAGCAGTACTTC.